The TCR beta chain under discussion was sequenced for a study of radiation and T cells in renal cell carcinoma. Study-level points and caveats: Irradiated tumors held more dominant CDR3 motifs than control tumors.

Treatment reported: treatment-naive control, cytoreductive nephrectomy. Regarding this clone: The antigen is undetermined. This CDR3 is also generated by other DNA sequences in the sample.

Here immunoSEQ multiplex PCR was the method, and the copy in TCRdb shows in-frame clones only, minus some. The sample records about 16,000 clones, about three fifths being singletons. CDR1 and CDR2 from the germline V gene are SNHLY and FYNNEI. V was clipped by 9 bases and J by 0 bases, with 5 bases between them. The CDR3 has 11 residues. The chain links TRBV2 to TRBJ1-1; D not resolved. This sequence originates from a man in his sixties with renal cell carcinoma. The sequencing used tumor tissue, collected from a patient whose treatment was nephrectomy without radiotherapy. As DNA, the CDR3 is TGTGCCAGTTTGATGAACACTGAAGCTTTCTTT. Protein sequence: CASLMNTEAFF.